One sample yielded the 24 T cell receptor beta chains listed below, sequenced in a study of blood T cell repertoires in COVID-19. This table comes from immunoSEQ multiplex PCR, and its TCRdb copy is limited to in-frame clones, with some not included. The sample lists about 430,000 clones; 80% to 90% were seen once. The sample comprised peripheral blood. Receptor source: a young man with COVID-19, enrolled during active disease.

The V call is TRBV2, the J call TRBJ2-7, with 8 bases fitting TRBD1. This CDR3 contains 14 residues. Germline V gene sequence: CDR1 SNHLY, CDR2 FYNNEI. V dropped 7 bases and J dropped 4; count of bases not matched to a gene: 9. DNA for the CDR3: TGTGCCAGCACCGCCCGGACAGGGATATACGAGCAGTACTTC. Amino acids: CASTARTGIYEQYF. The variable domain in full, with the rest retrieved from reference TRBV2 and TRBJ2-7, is EPEVTQTPSHQVTQMGQEVILRCVPISNHLYFYWYRQILGQKVEFLVSFYNNEISEKSEIFDDQFSVERPDGSNFTLKIRSTKLEDSAMYFCASTARTGIYEQYFGPGTRLTVT.

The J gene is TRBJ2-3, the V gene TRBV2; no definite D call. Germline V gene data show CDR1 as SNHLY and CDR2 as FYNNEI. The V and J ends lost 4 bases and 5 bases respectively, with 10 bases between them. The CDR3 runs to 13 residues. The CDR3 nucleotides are TGTGCCAGCAGTGCGAGTAGTGGAGATACGCAGTATTTT. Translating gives CASSASSGDTQYF.

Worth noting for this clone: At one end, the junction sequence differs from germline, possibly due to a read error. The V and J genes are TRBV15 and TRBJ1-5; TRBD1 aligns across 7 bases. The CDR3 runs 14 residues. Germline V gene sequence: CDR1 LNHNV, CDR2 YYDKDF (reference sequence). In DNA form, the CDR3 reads TGTGCCACCAGCCGAGACAGGGAAAGTCAGCCCCAGCATTTT. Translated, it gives CATSRDRESQPQHF. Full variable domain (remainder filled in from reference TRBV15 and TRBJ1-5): DAMVIQNPRYQVTQFGKPVTLSCSQTLNHNVMYWYQQKSSQAPKLLFHYYDKDFNNEADTPDNFQSRRPNTSFCFLDIRSPGLGDTAMYLCATSRDRESQPQHFGDGTRLSIL.

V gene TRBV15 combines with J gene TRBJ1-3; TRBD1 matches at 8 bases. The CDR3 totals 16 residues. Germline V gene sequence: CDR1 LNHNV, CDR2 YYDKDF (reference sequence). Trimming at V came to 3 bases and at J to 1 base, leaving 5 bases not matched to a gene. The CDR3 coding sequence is TGTGCCACCAGCAGGGACAGGGCCACTTCTGGAAACACCATATATTTT. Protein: CATSRDRATSGNTIYF.

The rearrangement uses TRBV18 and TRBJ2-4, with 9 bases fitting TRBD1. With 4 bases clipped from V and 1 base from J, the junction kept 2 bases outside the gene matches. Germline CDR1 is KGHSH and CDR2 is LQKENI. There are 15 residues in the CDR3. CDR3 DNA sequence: TGTGCCAGCTCACTAGGACAGGGGGCCAAAAACATTCAGTACTTC. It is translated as CASSLGQGAKNIQYF.

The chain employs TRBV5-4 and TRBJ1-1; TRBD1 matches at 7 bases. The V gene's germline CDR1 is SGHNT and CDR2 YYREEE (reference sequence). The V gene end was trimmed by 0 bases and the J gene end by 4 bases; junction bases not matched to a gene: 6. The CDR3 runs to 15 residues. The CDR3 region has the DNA TGTGCCAGCAGCTTGGTGGCAGGGGGAGGCACTGAAGCTTTCTTT. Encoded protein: CASSLVAGGGTEAFF. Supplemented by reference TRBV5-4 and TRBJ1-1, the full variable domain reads ETGVTQSPTHLIKTRGQQVTLRCSSQSGHNTVSWYQQALGQGPQFIFQYYREEENGRGNFPPRFSGLQFPNYSSELNVNALELDDSALYLCASSLVAGGGTEAFFGQGTRLTVV.

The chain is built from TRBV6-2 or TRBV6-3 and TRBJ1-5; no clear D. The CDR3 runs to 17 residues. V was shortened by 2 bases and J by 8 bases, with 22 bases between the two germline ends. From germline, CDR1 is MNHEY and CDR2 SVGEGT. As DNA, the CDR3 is TGTGCCAGCAGTTACGAGCCTTTCGGCAACTCGAGGGAGCCCCAGCATTTT. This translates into CASSYEPFGNSREPQHF.

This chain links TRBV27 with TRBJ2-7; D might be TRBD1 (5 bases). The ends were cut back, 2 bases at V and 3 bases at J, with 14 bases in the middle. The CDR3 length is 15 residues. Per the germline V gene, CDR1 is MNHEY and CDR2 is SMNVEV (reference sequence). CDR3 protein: CASSLNPTGYYEQYF. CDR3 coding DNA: TGTGCCAGCAGTTTAAACCCCACAGGATACTACGAGCAGTACTTC.

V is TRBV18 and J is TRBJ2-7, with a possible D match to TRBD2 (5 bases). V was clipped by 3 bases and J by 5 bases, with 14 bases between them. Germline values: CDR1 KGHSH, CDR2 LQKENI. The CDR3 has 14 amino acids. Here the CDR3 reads CASSPNGVFDEQYF. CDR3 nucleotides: TGTGCCAGCTCACCGAACGGGGTCTTCGACGAGCAGTACTTC.

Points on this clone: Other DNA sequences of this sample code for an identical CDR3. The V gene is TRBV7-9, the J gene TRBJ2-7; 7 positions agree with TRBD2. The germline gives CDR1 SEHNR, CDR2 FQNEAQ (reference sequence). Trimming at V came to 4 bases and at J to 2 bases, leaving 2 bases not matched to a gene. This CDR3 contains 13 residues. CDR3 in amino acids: CASSSGGTYEQYF. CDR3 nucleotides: TGTGCCAGCAGCTCGGGGGGAACCTACGAGCAGTACTTC.

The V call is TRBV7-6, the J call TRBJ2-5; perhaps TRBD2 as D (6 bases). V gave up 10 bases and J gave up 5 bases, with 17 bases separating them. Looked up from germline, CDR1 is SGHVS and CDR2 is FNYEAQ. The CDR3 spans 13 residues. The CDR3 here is CAIRLEAWETQYF. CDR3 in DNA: TGTGCCATCCGACTAGAGGCTTGGGAGACCCAGTACTTC.

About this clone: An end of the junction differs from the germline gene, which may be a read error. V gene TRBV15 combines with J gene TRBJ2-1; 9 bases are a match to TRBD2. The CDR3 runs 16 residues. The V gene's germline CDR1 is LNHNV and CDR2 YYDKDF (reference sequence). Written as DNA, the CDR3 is TGTGCCACCAGCGGAGATAGCGGGAGAGACAGGCTAAAGCAGTTCTTC. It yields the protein CATSGDSGRDRLKQFF.

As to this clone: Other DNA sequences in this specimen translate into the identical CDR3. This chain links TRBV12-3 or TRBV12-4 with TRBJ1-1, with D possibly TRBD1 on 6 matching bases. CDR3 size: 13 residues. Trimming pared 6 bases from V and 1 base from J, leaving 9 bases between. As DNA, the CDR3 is TGTGCCAGCAGCCGGACAGAGAACACTGAAGCTTTCTTT. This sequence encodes CASSRTENTEAFF.

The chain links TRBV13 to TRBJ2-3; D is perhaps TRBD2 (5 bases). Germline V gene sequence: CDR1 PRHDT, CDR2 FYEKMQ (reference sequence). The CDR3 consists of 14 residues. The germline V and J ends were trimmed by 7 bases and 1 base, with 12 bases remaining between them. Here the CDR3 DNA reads TGTGCCAGCATCCGGACTGGCGGCACAGATACGCAGTATTTT. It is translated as CASIRTGGTDTQYF.

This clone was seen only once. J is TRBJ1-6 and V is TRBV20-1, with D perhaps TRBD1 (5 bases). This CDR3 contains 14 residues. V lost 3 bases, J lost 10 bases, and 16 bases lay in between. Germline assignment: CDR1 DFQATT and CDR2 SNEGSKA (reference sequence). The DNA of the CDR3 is TGCAGTGCTAGTCGTGACAGCCGTGCGTCACCCCTCCACTTT. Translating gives CSASRDSRASPLHF.

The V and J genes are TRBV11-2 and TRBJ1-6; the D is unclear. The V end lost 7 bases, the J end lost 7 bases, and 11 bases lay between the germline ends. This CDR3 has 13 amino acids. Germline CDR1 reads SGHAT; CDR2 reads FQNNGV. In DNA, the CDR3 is TGTGCCAGCACCACCGACGGGAATTCACCCCTCCACTTT. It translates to CASTTDGNSPLHF.

This CDR3 reads CASSLVREGTEAFF. For the CDR3, the DNA is TGTGCCAGCAGCTTAGTTCGGGAAGGCACTGAAGCTTTCTTT. V is TRBV11-2 and J is TRBJ1-1, with D hard to call. CDR3 length: 14 residues. Germline V gene data show CDR1 as SGHAT and CDR2 as FQNNGV. The V end lost 1 base, the J end lost 4 bases, and 10 bases lay between the germline ends.

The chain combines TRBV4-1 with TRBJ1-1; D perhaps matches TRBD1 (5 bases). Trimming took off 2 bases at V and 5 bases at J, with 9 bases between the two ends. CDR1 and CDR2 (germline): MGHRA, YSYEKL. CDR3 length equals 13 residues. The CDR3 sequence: CASSQMRTTEAFF. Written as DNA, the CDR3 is TGCGCCAGCAGCCAAATGCGGACAACTGAAGCTTTCTTT.

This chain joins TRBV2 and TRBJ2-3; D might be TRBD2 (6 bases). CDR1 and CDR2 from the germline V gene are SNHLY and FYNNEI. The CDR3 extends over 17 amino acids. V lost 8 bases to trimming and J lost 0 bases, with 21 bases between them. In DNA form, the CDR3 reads TGTGCCAGCTATGGATATGGTGGAGGGGCTAGCACAGATACGCAGTATTTT. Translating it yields CASYGYGGGASTDTQYF.

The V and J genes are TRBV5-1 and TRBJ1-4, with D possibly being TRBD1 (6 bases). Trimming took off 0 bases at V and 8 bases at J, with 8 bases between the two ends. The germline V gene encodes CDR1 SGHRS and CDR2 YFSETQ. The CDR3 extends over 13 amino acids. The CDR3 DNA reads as TGCGCCAGCAGCTTGGGACAGGAGGAAAAACTGTTTTTT. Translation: CASSLGQEEKLFF.

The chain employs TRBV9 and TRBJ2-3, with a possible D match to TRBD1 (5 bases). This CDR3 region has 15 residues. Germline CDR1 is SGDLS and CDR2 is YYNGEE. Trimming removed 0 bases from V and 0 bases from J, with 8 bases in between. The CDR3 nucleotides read TGTGCCAGCAGCGTAGGAGCAGGGAGCACAGATACGCAGTATTTT. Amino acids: CASSVGAGSTDTQYF.

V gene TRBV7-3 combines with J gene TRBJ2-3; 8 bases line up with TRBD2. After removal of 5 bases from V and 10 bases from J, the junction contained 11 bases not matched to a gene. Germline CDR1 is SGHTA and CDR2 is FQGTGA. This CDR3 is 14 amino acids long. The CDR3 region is CASSVSPGTSAQYF. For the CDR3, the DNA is TGTGCCAGCAGCGTCTCCCCCGGGACTAGTGCGCAGTATTTT.

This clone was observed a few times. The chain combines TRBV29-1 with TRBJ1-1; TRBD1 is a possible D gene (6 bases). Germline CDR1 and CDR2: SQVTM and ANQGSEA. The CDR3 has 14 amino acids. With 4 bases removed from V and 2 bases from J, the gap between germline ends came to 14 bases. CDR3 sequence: CSVGGGAINTEAFF. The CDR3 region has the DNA TGCAGCGTTGGAGGGGGGGCCATAAACACTGAAGCTTTCTTT.

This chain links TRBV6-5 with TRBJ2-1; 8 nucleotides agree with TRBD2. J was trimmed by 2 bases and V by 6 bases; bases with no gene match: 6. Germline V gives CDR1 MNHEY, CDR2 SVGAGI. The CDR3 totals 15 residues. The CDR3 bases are TGTGCCAGCAGCCAAAGCGGGAGAGCCTACAATGAGCAGTTCTTC. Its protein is CASSQSGRAYNEQFF.